The 3 T cell receptor beta chains below were found in one sample sequenced in a study of blood T cell repertoires in COVID-19. Data came from immunoSEQ multiplex PCR; TCRdb stores just in-frame clones and leaves some out. The sample lists 89,000 or so clones, 89% occurring once. Sequencing was performed on peripheral blood. These receptors were collected from a man aged 45-60 years with COVID-19, enrolled during active disease.

The rearrangement uses TRBV4-3 and TRBJ1-6; D remains ambiguous. CDR1 and CDR2 (germline): LGHNA, YSLEER. Trimming left V 0 bases short and J 5 bases short, with 14 bases between. The CDR3 consists of 17 residues. CDR3 sequence reads: CASSQDLPHPHNSPLHF. In DNA form, the CDR3 reads TGCGCCAGCAGCCAAGATCTACCTCACCCCCATAATTCACCCCTCCACTTT.

The rearrangement joins TRBV27 to TRBJ1-2; a weak D match, TRBD1 (6 bases). The V end was cut by 2 bases, the J end by 0 bases, with 16 bases between. Germline assignment: CDR1 MNHEY and CDR2 SMNVEV (reference sequence). The CDR3 totals 17 residues. CDR3 coding DNA: TGTGCCAGCAGTTTAGACGGAACAGGGTGGCCTAACTATGGCTACACCTTC. Translating it yields CASSLDGTGWPNYGYTF.

This chain links TRBV29-1 with TRBJ1-4; the D gene is possibly TRBD1 (5 bases). The CDR3 length is 14 residues. V was cut by 7 bases and J by 13 bases, with 25 bases left in between. CDR1 and CDR2 from the germline V gene are SQVTM and ANQGSEA. CDR3: CSGYGGGPDGGLFF. The DNA for the CDR3 is TGCAGCGGATACGGGGGGGGACCTGACGGAGGACTGTTTTTT.